The sequence of this TCR beta chain was determined in a study of OX40 agonist ivuxolimab in advanced cancers. Study observations and caveats: People who partly responded at 0.1-3.0 mg/kg had some of the least clonal expansion seen.

Clones were read by immunoSEQ multiplex PCR, and TCRdb kept only the in-frame ones, dropping some. The sample has tens of thousands of clones; approximately 90% are singletons. V lost 6 bases, J lost 4 bases, and 6 bases lay in between. Germline V gives CDR1 MNHEY, CDR2 SVGAGI. The CDR3 consists of 11 residues. As regards this clone: The antigen is undetermined. Other nucleotide sequences from this sample produce the same CDR3.

The source was CD4+ or CD8+ T cells sorted from blood, collected in a trial of the OX40 agonist ivuxolimab. This TCR was sampled from an adult with an advanced solid tumor such as melanoma, head and neck, liver or kidney cancer. The chain carries TRBV6-5 and TRBJ2-5; the D call may be TRBD1 or TRBD2 (5 bases each). In DNA, the CDR3 is TGTGCCAGCAGGAGGGGAGAGACCCAGTACTTC. It is translated as CASRRGETQYF.